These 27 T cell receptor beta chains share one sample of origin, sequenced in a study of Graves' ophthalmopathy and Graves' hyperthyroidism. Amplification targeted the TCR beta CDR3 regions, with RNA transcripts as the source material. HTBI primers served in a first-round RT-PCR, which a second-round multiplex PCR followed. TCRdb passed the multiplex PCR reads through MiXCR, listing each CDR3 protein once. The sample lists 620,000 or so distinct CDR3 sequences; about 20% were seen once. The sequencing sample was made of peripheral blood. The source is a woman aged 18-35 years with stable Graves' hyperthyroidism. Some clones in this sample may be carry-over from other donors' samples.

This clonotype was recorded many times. CDR3 sequence: CASSYVDGVGEQYF. CDR3 in DNA: TGCGCCAGCAGTTACGTGGACGGGGTGGGCGAGCAGTACTTC. The chain couples TRBV5-1 to TRBJ2-7; D is possibly TRBD2 (5 bases). The ends were cut back, 5 bases at V and 6 bases at J, with 18 bases in the middle. This CDR3 region has 14 residues. Looked up from germline, CDR1 is SGHRS and CDR2 is YFSETQ.

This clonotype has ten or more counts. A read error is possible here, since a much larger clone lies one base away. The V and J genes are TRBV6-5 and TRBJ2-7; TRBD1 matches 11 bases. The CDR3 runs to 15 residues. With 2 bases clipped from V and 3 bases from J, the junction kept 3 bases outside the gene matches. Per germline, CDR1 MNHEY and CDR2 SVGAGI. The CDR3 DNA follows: TGTGCCAGCAGTTACGCCGGGACAGGGGGCTACGAGCAGTACTTC. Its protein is CASSYAGTGGYEQYF.

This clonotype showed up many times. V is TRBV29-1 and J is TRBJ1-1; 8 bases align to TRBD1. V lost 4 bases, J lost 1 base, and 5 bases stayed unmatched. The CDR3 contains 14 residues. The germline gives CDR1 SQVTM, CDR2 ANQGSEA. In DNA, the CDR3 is TGCAGCGTTGCTCGACAGGGGACGAACACTGAAGCTTTCTTT. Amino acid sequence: CSVARQGTNTEAFF.

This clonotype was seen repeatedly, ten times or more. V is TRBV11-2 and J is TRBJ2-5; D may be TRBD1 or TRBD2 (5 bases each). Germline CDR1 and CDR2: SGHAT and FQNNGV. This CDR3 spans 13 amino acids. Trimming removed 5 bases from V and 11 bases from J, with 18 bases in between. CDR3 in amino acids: CASSPGTGGRQYF. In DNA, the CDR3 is TGTGCCAGCAGCCCCGGGACGGGCGGTAGGCAGTACTTC.

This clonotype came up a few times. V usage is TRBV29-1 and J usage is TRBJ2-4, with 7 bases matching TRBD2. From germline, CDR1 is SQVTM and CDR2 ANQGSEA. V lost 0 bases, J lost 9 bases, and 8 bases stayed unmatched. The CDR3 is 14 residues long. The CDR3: CSVEDQRTRGIQYF. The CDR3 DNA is TGCAGCGTTGAAGATCAGCGGACTAGAGGCATTCAGTACTTC.

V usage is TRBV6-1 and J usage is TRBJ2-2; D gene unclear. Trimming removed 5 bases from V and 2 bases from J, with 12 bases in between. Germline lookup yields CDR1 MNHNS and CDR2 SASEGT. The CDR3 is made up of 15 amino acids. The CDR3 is CASSPWGGNTGELFF. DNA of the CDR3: TGTGCCAGCAGTCCCTGGGGTGGAAACACCGGGGAGCTGTTTTTT.

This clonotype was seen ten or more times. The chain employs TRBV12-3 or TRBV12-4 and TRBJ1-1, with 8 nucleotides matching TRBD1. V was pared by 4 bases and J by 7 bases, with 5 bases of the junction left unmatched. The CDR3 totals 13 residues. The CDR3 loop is CASSSTGGGEAFF. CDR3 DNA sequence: TGTGCCAGCAGTTCCACAGGGGGGGGTGAAGCTTTCTTT.

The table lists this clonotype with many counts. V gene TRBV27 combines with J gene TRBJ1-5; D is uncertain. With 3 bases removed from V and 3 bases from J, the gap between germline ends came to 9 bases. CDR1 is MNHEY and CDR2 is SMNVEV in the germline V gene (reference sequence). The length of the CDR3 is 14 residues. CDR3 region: CASSLKQFNQPQHF. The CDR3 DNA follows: TGTGCCAGCAGTTTGAAACAGTTCAATCAGCCCCAGCATTTT.

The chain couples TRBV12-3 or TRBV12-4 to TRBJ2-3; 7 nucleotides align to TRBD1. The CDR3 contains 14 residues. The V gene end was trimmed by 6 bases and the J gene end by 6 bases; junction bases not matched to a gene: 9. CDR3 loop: CASSPRVGGDTQYF. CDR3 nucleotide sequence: TGTGCCAGCAGCCCCAGGGTAGGGGGCGATACGCAGTATTTT.

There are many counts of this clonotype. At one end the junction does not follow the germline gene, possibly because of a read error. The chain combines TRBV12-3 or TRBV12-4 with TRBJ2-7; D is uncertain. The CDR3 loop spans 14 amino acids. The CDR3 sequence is CTSSLGPRSYEQYF. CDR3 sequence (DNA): TGTACCAGCAGTTTAGGGCCCAGATCCTACGAGCAGTACTTC.

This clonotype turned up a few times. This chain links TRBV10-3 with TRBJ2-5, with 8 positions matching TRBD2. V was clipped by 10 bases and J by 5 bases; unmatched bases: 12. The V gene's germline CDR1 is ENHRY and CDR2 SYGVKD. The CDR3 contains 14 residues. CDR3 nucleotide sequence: TGTGCCAGCTCCTTTCGGGGGGGCGAGGAGACCCAGTACTTC. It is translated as CASSFRGGEETQYF.

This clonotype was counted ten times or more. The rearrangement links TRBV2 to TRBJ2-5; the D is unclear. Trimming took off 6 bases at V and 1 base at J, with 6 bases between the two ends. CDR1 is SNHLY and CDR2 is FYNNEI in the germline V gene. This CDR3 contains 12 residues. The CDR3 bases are TGTGCCAGCAGGTTCTCCCAAGAGACCCAGTACTTC. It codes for CASRFSQETQYF.

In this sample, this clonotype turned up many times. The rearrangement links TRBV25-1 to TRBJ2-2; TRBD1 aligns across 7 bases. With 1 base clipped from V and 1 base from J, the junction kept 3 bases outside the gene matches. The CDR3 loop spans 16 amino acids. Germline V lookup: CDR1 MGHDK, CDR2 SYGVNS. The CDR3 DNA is TGTGCCAGCAGTGAATGGGCAGGGGGGAACACCGGGGAGCTGTTTTTT. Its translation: CASSEWAGGNTGELFF.

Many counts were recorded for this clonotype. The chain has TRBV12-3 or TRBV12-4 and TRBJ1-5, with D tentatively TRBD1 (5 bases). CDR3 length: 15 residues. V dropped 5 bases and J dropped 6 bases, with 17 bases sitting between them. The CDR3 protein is CASSKDNSPTQPQHF. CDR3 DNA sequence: TGTGCCAGCAGTAAGGACAACTCACCCACTCAGCCCCAGCATTTT.

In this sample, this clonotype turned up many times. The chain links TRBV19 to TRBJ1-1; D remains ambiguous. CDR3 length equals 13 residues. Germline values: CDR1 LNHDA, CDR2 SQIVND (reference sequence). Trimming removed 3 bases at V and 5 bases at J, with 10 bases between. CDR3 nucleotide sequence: TGTGCCAGTAGTATTAGCATCCGGACTGAAGCTTTCTTT. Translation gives CASSISIRTEAFF.

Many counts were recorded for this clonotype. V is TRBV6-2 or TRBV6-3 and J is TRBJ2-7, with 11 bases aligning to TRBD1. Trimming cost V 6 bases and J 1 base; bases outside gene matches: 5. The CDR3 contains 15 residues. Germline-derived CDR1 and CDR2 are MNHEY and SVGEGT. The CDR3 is CASRPGQGASYEQYF. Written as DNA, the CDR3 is TGTGCCAGCAGACCCGGACAGGGGGCATCCTACGAGCAGTACTTC.

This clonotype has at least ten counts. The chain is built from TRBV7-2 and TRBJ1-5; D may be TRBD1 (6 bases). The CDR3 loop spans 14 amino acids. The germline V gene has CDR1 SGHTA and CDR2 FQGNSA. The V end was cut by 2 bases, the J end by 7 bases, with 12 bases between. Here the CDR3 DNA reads TGTGCCAGCAGCTTAATGGGGGCTGGACAGCCCCAGCATTTT. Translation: CASSLMGAGQPQHF. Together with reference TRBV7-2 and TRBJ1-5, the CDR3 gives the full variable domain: GAGVSQSPSNKVTEKGKDVELRCDPISGHTALYWYRQSLGQGLEFLIYFQGNSAPDKSGLPSDRFSAERTGGSVSTLTIQRTQQEDSAVYLCASSLMGAGQPQHFGDGTRLSIL.

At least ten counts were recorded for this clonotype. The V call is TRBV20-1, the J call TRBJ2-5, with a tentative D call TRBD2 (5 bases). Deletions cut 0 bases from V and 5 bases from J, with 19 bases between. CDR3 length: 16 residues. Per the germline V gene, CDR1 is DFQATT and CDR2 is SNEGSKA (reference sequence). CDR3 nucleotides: TGCAGTGCTAGAGATTATGTTGAACGGGGATGGGAGACCCAGTACTTC. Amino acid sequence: CSARDYVERGWETQYF.

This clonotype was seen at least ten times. DNA for the CDR3: TGCGCCAGCAGCACGGACAGCGGGAACACTGAAGCTTTCTTT. Translation: CASSTDSGNTEAFF. The V and J genes are TRBV5-1 and TRBJ1-1, with D possibly matching TRBD1 (6 bases). The CDR3 has 14 residues. Germline assignment: CDR1 SGHRS and CDR2 YFSETQ. Trimming took 4 bases from V and 1 from J, leaving 11 bases between them.

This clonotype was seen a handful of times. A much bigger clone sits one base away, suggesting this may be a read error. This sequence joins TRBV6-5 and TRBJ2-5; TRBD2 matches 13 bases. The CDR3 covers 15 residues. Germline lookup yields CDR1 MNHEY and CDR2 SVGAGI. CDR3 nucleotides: TGTGCCAGCAGTACTAGCGGGGGGGTGTTAGAGACCAAGTACTTC. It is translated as CASSTSGGVLETKYF.

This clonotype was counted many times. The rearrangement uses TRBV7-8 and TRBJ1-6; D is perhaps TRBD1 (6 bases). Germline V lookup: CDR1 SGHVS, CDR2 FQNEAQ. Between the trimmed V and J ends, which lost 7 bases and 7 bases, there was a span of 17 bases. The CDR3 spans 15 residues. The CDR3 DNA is TGTGCCAGCAACCCATCTCGGGACACAAATTCACCCCTCCACTTT. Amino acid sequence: CASNPSRDTNSPLHF.

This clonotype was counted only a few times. CDR3 sequence (DNA): TGTGCCAGCTCCGTCAACAGGGATGGAAACACCATATATTTT. This gives the protein CASSVNRDGNTIYF. The V and J genes are TRBV6-1 and TRBJ1-3; TRBD1 might be the D (6 bases). The CDR3 is 14 residues long. Germline V CDR1 and CDR2: MNHNS, SASEGT. Trimming took 8 bases from V and 3 from J, leaving 14 bases between them.

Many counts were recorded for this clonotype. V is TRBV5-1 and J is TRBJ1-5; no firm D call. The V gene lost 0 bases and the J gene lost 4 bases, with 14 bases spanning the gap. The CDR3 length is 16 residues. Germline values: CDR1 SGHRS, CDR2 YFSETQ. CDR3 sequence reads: CASSLDGRLSNQPQHF. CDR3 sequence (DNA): TGCGCCAGCAGCTTGGATGGCCGGTTAAGTAATCAGCCCCAGCATTTT.

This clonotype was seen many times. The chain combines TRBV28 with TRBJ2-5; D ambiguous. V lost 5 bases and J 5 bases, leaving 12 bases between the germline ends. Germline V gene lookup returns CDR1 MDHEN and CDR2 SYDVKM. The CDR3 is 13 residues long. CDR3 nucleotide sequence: TGTGCCAGCAGTCAACCCCTTCGGGAGACCCAGTACTTC. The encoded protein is CASSQPLRETQYF.

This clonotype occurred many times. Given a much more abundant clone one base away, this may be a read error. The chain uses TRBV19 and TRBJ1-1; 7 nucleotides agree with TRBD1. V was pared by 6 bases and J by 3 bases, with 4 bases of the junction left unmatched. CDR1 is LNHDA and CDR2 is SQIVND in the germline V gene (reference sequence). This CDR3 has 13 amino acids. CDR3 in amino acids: CASRIDRDTEAFF. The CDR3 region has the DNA TGTGCCAGTAGAATCGACAGGGACACTGAAGCTTTCTTT.

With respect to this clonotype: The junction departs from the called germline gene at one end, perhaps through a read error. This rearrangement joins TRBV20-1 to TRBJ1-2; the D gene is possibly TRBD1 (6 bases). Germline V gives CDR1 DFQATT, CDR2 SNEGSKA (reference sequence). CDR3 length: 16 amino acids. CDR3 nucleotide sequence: TGCAGTGCTAGGGGGGGCCCACGACAGTCTGTCTATGGCGACACCTTC. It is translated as CSARGGPRQSVYGDTF.

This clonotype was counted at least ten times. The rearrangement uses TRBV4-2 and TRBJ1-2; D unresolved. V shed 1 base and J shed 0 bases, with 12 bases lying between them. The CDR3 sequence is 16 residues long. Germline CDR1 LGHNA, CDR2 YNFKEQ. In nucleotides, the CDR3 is TGTGCCAGCAGCCAAGCGGCAGGAAATACTAACTATGGCTACACCTTC. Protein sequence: CASSQAAGNTNYGYTF.